These 19 T cell receptor beta chains originate from one sample sequenced in a study of T cells after yellow fever vaccination. TCRdb re-called the 5' RACE reads with MiXCR, one entry per CDR3 protein. The sample has around 30,000 distinct CDR3 sequences; around 5% are singletons. Sequencing was performed on CD8+ T cells sorted from PBMCs, taken 10 days after the yellow fever booster vaccination. All receptors come from a man aged 25 to 40 who received the YFV17D yellow fever vaccine.

This clonotype was seen many times. This rearrangement joins TRBV29-1 to TRBJ2-2; D tentatively reads TRBD1 or TRBD2 (5 bases each). Germline V gives CDR1 SQVTM, CDR2 ANQGSEA. V gave up 6 bases and J gave up 2 bases, with 13 bases separating them. The CDR3 length is 14 residues. The CDR3, as DNA: TGCAGCGTCGGGGAAAGGGGAAACACCGGGGAGCTGTTTTTT. Residues: CSVGERGNTGELFF.

This clonotype has a count of ten or more. The rearrangement links TRBV27 to TRBJ2-7; D is ambiguous. Per germline, CDR1 MNHEY and CDR2 SMNVEV (reference sequence). With 5 bases removed from V and 0 bases from J, the gap between germline ends came to 8 bases. This CDR3 comprises 13 residues. CDR3 in amino acids: CASSDRNSYEQYF. In nucleotides, the CDR3 is TGTGCCAGCAGTGACCGAAACTCCTACGAGCAGTACTTC.

The V call is TRBV11-2, the J call TRBJ2-5, with 7 bases identical to TRBD1. J gave up 4 bases and V 1 base, and 6 bases lay outside the gene matches. The CDR3 contains 15 residues. CDR1 SGHAT and CDR2 FQNNGV come from the germline V gene. The CDR3 sequence: CASSLGQGVGETQYF. CDR3 nucleotides: TGTGCCAGCAGCTTAGGGCAGGGGGTCGGAGAGACCCAGTACTTC.

This clonotype occurred many times. V is TRBV4-3 and J is TRBJ2-7; 12 bases agree with TRBD1. The CDR3 has 16 residues. Trimming took 0 bases from V and 6 from J; bases not matched to a gene: 6. From germline, CDR1 is LGHNA and CDR2 YSLEER. The CDR3 protein is CASSQDIGTGGREQYF. In nucleotides, the CDR3 is TGCGCCAGCAGCCAAGATATAGGGACAGGGGGCCGCGAGCAGTACTTC.

This clonotype was picked up many times. J is TRBJ2-3 and V is TRBV12-3 or TRBV12-4; D call uncertain. V lost 1 base to trimming and J lost 8 bases, with 7 bases between them. The CDR3 consists of 12 residues. The CDR3 spells CASSLGRITQYF. In nucleotides, the CDR3 is TGTGCCAGCAGTTTAGGACGGATTACGCAGTATTTT.

The J gene is TRBJ1-1, the V gene TRBV29-1, with D maybe TRBD1 (5 bases). The length of the CDR3 is 12 residues. V was shortened by 7 bases and J by 2 bases, with 11 bases between the two germline ends. Germline V lookup: CDR1 SQVTM, CDR2 ANQGSEA. The CDR3 loop reads CSAATANTEAFF. In nucleotides, the CDR3 is TGCAGCGCTGCGACAGCCAACACTGAAGCTTTCTTT.

The sample holds many counts of this clonotype. The chain joins TRBV11-2 to TRBJ2-3; 8 positions agree with TRBD2. The trim removed 1 base at V and 3 bases at J, leaving 3 bases unmatched. The CDR3 is made up of 15 amino acids. Germline-derived CDR1 and CDR2 are SGHAT and FQNNGV. CDR3 DNA: TGTGCCAGCAGCTTAGTTCGACTAGCGACAGATACGCAGTATTTT. This encodes CASSLVRLATDTQYF.

This clonotype was recorded at least ten times. V gene TRBV4-3 combines with J gene TRBJ2-3, with 13 bases lining up with TRBD2. V lost 0 bases to trimming and J lost 4 bases; unmatched junction nucleotides: 10. The CDR3 consists of 19 residues. The V gene's germline CDR1 is LGHNA and CDR2 YSLEER. CDR3 amino acids: CASSQDRSGLAGFADTQYF. DNA of the CDR3: TGCGCCAGCAGCCAAGATCGCTCGGGACTAGCGGGATTCGCAGATACGCAGTATTTT.

This clonotype was observed at least ten times. The V and J genes are TRBV3-1 and TRBJ2-3, with unresolved D. The germline CDR1 and CDR2 sequences are LGHDT and YNNKEL (reference sequence). V lost 2 bases, J lost 8 bases, and 8 bases lay in between. This CDR3 is 12 amino acids long. CDR3 sequence (DNA): TGTGCCAGCAGCCAACCTAGTGGTACGCAGTATTTT. Translating gives CASSQPSGTQYF.

This clonotype was seen ten or more times. This chain links TRBV5-1 with TRBJ2-2; D may match TRBD1 or TRBD2 (5 bases each). CDR1 is SGHRS and CDR2 is YFSETQ in the germline V gene. Trimming left V 0 bases short and J 2 bases short, with 14 bases between. This CDR3 contains 17 residues. The CDR3 spells CASSLGDGTDNTGELFF. The DNA for the CDR3 is TGCGCCAGCAGCTTGGGGGACGGGACGGACAACACCGGGGAGCTGTTTTTT.

This clonotype was detected many times. The V call is TRBV5-1, the J call TRBJ2-7; the match to TRBD1 covers 9 bases. Trimming took 2 bases from V and 4 from J; bases not matched to a gene: 4. The CDR3 loop spans 14 amino acids. Germline values: CDR1 SGHRS, CDR2 YFSETQ. The CDR3 sequence is CASSFRTGEYEQYF. For the CDR3, the DNA is TGCGCCAGCAGCTTTCGGACAGGGGAGTACGAGCAGTACTTC.

This clonotype has ten or more counts. The chain joins TRBV5-1 to TRBJ2-1; TRBD2 matches at 7 bases. The CDR3 is made up of 16 amino acids. V shed 0 bases, J shed 3 bases, and the junction held 6 bases outside the gene matches. Germline assignment: CDR1 SGHRS and CDR2 YFSETQ. In nucleotides, the CDR3 is TGCGCCAGCAGCTTGGTTCCAGCGGGAAACTACAATGAGCAGTTCTTC. As protein: CASSLVPAGNYNEQFF.

The J gene is TRBJ2-1, the V gene TRBV6-1, with 14 bases lining up with TRBD2. The CDR3 length is 15 residues. V lost 6 bases and J lost 8; bases outside the gene matches: 6. The germline gives CDR1 MNHNS, CDR2 SASEGT. As DNA, the CDR3 is TGTGCCAGCAGCAGATTGGGACTAGCGGGAGATGAGCAGTTCTTC. This sequence encodes CASSRLGLAGDEQFF.

This clonotype has ten or more counts. This rearrangement joins TRBV27 to TRBJ2-7, with 11 bases fitting TRBD2. This CDR3 is 15 amino acids long. V gave up 6 bases and J gave up 4 bases; unmatched junction bases: 8. In germline, CDR1 is MNHEY, CDR2 SMNVEV (reference sequence). CDR3: CASSPQVAGGYEQYF. CDR3 nucleotide sequence: TGTGCCAGCAGCCCACAGGTAGCGGGAGGGTACGAGCAGTACTTC.

This clonotype was counted ten times or more. This rearrangement joins TRBV20-1 to TRBJ2-7, with D perhaps matching TRBD2 (6 bases). The CDR3 has 12 residues. Germline CDR1 reads DFQATT; CDR2 reads SNEGSKA (reference sequence). The ends were cut back, 6 bases at V and 0 bases at J, with 9 bases in the middle. CDR3 coding DNA: TGCAGTGCGTCGGGGGACTCCTACGAGCAGTACTTC. It encodes CSASGDSYEQYF.

This clonotype was recorded many times. V usage is TRBV27 and J usage is TRBJ2-7; D may be TRBD1 (6 bases). V was trimmed by 5 bases and J by 1 base, leaving 15 bases between them. The CDR3 sequence is 15 residues long. The V gene's germline CDR1 is MNHEY and CDR2 SMNVEV (reference sequence). The CDR3 region is CASSPWDTNSYEQYF. In DNA form, the CDR3 reads TGTGCCAGCAGTCCGTGGGACACTAATTCCTACGAGCAGTACTTC.

This clonotype was seen many times. The rearrangement links TRBV27 to TRBJ2-5; 9 bases agree with TRBD2. The junction had 15 bases not matched to a gene; V was cut back by 5 bases and J by 5 bases. The germline CDR1 and CDR2 sequences are MNHEY and SMNVEV (reference sequence). This CDR3 comprises 17 residues. In DNA, the CDR3 is TGTGCCAGCAGTACAAATCCTCTAGCGGGACCGGGGGAGACCCAGTACTTC. Protein product: CASSTNPLAGPGETQYF.

This clonotype has a handful of counts. This chain connects TRBV12-3 or TRBV12-4 to TRBJ2-5, with D unclear. The V and J ends lost 3 bases and 5 bases respectively, with 16 bases between them. The CDR3 loop spans 15 amino acids. In nucleotides, the CDR3 is TGTGCCAGCAGTTTGGGTAGCAGGCTCGGGGAGACCCAGTACTTC. This codes for CASSLGSRLGETQYF.

This clonotype occurred many times. The chain is built from TRBV7-9 and TRBJ2-3; D not resolved. CDR3 length equals 16 residues. The V end lost 3 bases, the J end lost 1 base, and 14 bases lay between the germline ends. Germline V gene lookup returns CDR1 SEHNR and CDR2 FQNEAQ (reference sequence). The CDR3: CASSFPIGIGTDTQYF. The DNA of the CDR3 is TGTGCCAGCAGCTTCCCCATCGGTATCGGCACAGATACGCAGTATTTT. The complete variable domain, with remaining parts taken from reference TRBV7-9 and TRBJ2-3, reads DTGVSQNPRHKITKRGQNVTFRCDPISEHNRLYWYRQTLGQGPEFLTYFQNEAQLEKSRLLSDRFSAERPKGSFSTLEIQRTEQGDSAMYLCASSFPIGIGTDTQYFGPGTRLTVL.